Here is one TCR beta chain with its context. Its antigen remains unknown. The data are from a study of identical twins. Study-level points and caveats: Excess sharing between twins was weaker in beta out-of-frame sequences. Low generation-probability sequences were in excess among twin-shared out-of-frame alpha sequences.

With 4 bases clipped from V and 4 bases from J, the junction kept 10 bases outside the gene matches. CDR1 SGDLS and CDR2 YYNGEE come from the germline V gene. The CDR3 sequence is 15 residues long. TCRdb ran MiXCR on the 5' RACE reads and lists one entry per CDR3 protein. This sample has some 210,000 distinct CDR3 sequences; about 16% occur once, and the top ten carry roughly two fifths. This same sample was also part of a study on T cells expressing NK-cell markers. That study reports: Repertoires of TCR beta were obtained from T cells sorted as CD3+CD56+NKG2C+, CD3+CD56+NKG2C- and CD3+CD56-NKG2C+. Seven HCMV-seropositive donors and one seronegative donor made up the eight sequenced donors.

This sequence originates from a woman younger than 35 in good health. The rearrangement joins TRBV9 to TRBJ1-2; TRBD1 matches 7 bases. The sample taken for sequencing was CD8+ T cells sorted from blood. The CDR3 region has the DNA TGTGCCAGCAGCCCCCGGACAGGCCCGATCTATGGCTACACCTTC. This translates into CASSPRTGPIYGYTF.